This T cell receptor (beta chain) was obtained from a study of control samples from healthy donors and cancer patients. The germline V gene has CDR1 SGHAT and CDR2 FQNNGV. The CDR3 sequence is 13 residues long. The V end lost 4 bases, the J end lost 5 bases, and 12 bases lay between the germline ends. TCRdb keeps only in-frame clones here, not all; method: immunoSEQ multiplex PCR. Of 63,000 or so clones in the sample, 84% were seen once. V usage is TRBV11-2 and J usage is TRBJ2-7; D remains unclear. The source is a man over 45 in good health. Sequencing was performed on blood. Here the CDR3 reads CASSWVSLHEQYF. Here the CDR3 DNA reads TGTGCCAGCAGCTGGGTTAGTCTCCACGAGCAGTACTTC.